This TCR beta chain is drawn from a study of cytomegalovirus exposure and HLA in healthy donors (dated by TCRdb to about 2017). Background on the whole study: An earlier analysis of about 530 of the donors reported approximately 280 Gb of sequence data and 95 million to 140 million unique TCR beta sequences obtained from roughly 170 million T cells. To predict cytomegalovirus infection status, the study brought together high-throughput TCR immunosequencing, statistical association of individual TCRs with disease status, and machine learning. An early release that covered 640 HLA-typed donors contained 250 to 350 gigabases of sequencing data and tens of millions of unique TCR sequences. Rather than drawing on any new phenotypic data, the later analysis identified candidate immune exposures from TCR beta sequences and the way those sequences occurred across donors. Donor age, sex, ethnicity and CMV serostatus were compiled together with the repertoire data. All discovery cohort repertoires had been generated using a single sequencing platform. Because of strong linkage in the cohort, four or five DR-DQ haplotypes were treated as single units for association and clustering. Besides the first cohort of 666 subjects, a separate validation cohort made up of roughly 120 different subjects was used. Among the roughly 400 genotyped donors, 75% to 90% belonged to the genetic ancestry cluster associated with self-reported Caucasian donors. To study patterns of TCR occurrence, a later analysis re-analyzed previously published TCR beta repertoires from around 700 donors and added high-resolution HLA genotyping. Across about 380 genotyped donors of the cohort, an average of about 250,000 unique TCR beta nucleotide sequences per donor were sequenced, and 15% to 20% of those sequences were non-productive. The study aimed to test whether cataloging public T cell receptors could reveal signatures of past pathogen exposure. Genome-wide SNP genotypes for about three fifths of the roughly 700 donors were used in a later genetic analysis, which treated that subset as a discovery cohort. In an earlier analysis of several hundred of the donors, high-throughput TCR beta sequencing was used to judge whether each TCR beta V gene segment behaved as functional or pseudogenic. HLA typing covered class I and class II loci at four-digit resolution. The study used immunosequencing to profile the T cell repertoires of around 600 subjects and linked those repertoires to cytomegalovirus serostatus. The number of donors typed differed by locus, with about 629-630 for A, B, C, DRB1 and DQB1, around 500 for DQA1, 600 to 610 for DPA1, and around 450 for DPB1. The study at large found these results: V-gene and J-gene trimming of TCR beta chains was associated with a missense DCLRE1C variant in a later genetic analysis, and the association was replicated in an independent cohort. Because counts were too low, about 18 rarely observed V segments, including chromosome 9 orphons, were left out of the earlier analysis of approximately 580 of the donors. In vitro tests confirmed that a few of the cytomegalovirus-associated TCR beta chains recognize cytomegalovirus antigens. The authors suggested that the approach could potentially be generalized to other disease states and immunological phenotypes. In a later analysis, HLA-associated TCR beta chains showed more clonal expansion and lower generation probabilities than non-associated chains that were equally common. Presence/absence analyses assumed roughly uniform sequencing depth across donors, an assumption that may not hold. According to a later analysis, TCR association rates differed among HLA loci, with DRB1 alleles showing the most associated TCRs and HLA-C alleles showing the fewest. Assigning TCR associations to individual alleles was difficult when HLA alleles, especially DR and DQ, strongly co-occurred. In the study, around 160 TCR beta chains were listed as associated with cytomegalovirus. In a later analysis, around 17,000 TCR beta sequences were associated with specific HLA alleles at a false discovery rate of 0.05. Compared with the 666-donor mean, donors in an Asian-associated ancestry cluster had fewer N-insertions in productive TCRs, according to a later genetic analysis. According to a later analysis, most CMV-associated TCR beta chains appeared to be HLA-restricted, and the HLA associations seemed to be driven largely by CMV exposure. Broadly in line with IMGT annotations, most TCR beta V segments showed up in productive rearrangements about 87% or about 30% of the time in an earlier analysis of about 500 of the donors. Only TCR beta chains were sequenced in this cohort, and the absence of alpha or paired-chain data limited detectable features. Because HLA typing was unavailable for some donors at each locus, only the typed subset was used in association tests. The only immune exposure information available for the cohort was CMV serostatus. In a later analysis, several top co-occurrence clusters were reported to appear linked to parvovirus B19, influenza, CMV and Epstein-Barr virus. A group of highly shared sequence variants was considered likely to be a technical artifact of the sequencing pipeline. A further reported finding was that TCR beta sequences accurately predicted the HLA-A and HLA-B alleles for most subjects in the first cohort. Linkage disequilibrium might explain the correlated functional status among segregating V segments, but an unknown experimental factor could not be excluded. Most TCR sequences were seen in very few donors, while some public TCRs were found in many individuals. Cytomegalovirus status was reported to be diagnosed by the classifier with high specificity and sensitivity in both the original and validation cohorts.

Receptor amplification or capture employed the immunoSEQ multiplex PCR assay. The multiplex PCR relied on a mix of 60 forward primers for TCR Vbeta segments and 13 reverse primers for TCR Jbeta segments. The CDR3 region of rearranged TCR beta genes was amplified from genomic DNA by a multiplex PCR assay. The Illumina HiSeq System was used to sequence the amplified TCR beta libraries as 87-base-pair reads. Under the source paper's analysis protocol: A later analysis tallied approximately 87 million unique TCR beta chains across the 650 to 750 repertoires, and about 12 million of those chains were shared by two or more donors. A nearest-neighbor algorithm error-corrected the raw reads and collapsed the reads into unique sequences, merging closely related sequences to remove PCR and sequencing errors. To assign V, D and J gene segments, CDR3 sequences were aligned to IMGT reference sequences. Each retained sequence needed at least a six-nucleotide match to both a V gene segment and a J gene segment. A rearrangement was called productive if the CDR3 had no stop codons and remained in frame with V and J, and every other rearrangement was called non-productive. CDR3 was defined by IMGT convention, running from the second conserved V-encoded cysteine to the conserved J-encoded phenylalanine. The earlier analysis of 587 of the donors excluded any sequence lacking an unambiguous match to a single V gene segment. An earlier analysis of about 590 of the donors classified V segments as functional when productive rearrangements were above 56.7% and as segregating when the standard deviation between donors was above 5%. To diagnose cytomegalovirus status from the catalog of TCR beta chain sequences, a statistical classification framework was built. A later analysis assigned V and J genes by comparing TCR nucleotide sequences with IMGT/GENE-DB human TR gene sequences. A later analysis assigned CDR3 sequences and most-parsimonious VDJ recombination scenarios with the TCRdist pipeline. In a later analysis, each TCR beta chain was defined by its CDR3 amino acid sequence together with its V-gene family, and reads without a unique V-gene family were excluded. As a way to deal with suspected cross-contamination and a sequencing artifact, a later analysis dropped hundreds of nucleotide sequences that were highly shared and had low generation probability. A later analysis calculated a clonal expansion index for each public chain from normalized within-repertoire ranks of inferred template counts. A later analysis computed generation probabilities with a VDJ recombination model fitted to out-of-frame rearrangements, and checked the results against IGoR. In a later analysis, hypergeometric tests were used to score TCR-TCR, TCR-HLA and TCR-CMV co-occurrence, with a repertoire-size bias correction applied to TCR pairs. False discovery rates were estimated in a later analysis by permuting HLA or CMV assignments 20 times. In a later analysis, co-occurring TCRs were grouped using DBSCAN, with TCRdist sequence similarity added in when clustering inside HLA-allele-positive subsets. Repertoires with fewer than 30,000 or more than 120,000 public chains, plus five repertoires with anomalous nucleotide sharing, were excluded from co-occurrence clustering. This is the immuneACCESS table as TCRdb keeps it, with only in-frame sequences that have V and J called. A part of the clones is gone; compared with another copy, unresolved V genes explain less than half, and the rest is unexplained. The V and J calls and clone size come from that table; D and trimming were worked out from the DNA. Within this sample are 100,000 or so clones, with approximately 84% of them counted one time only. The ten top clones hold about 5% of the sample.

In total, approximately 690 healthy bone marrow donors made up the cohort. At the time of sampling, every cohort member was nominally healthy, though immune exposures that went unrecorded were likely present. The donor tested CMV seronegative, placing the donor among the approximately 360 seronegative members of the cohort. A peripheral blood sample was provided by each donor, and peripheral blood mononuclear cells were used for TCR beta sequencing. Genomic DNA was extracted from the blood cell samples with the Qiagen DNeasy Blood Extraction Kit. As regards this clone: Its antigen is unknown. No qualities accompany the bases; no much larger clone lies one base away.

The clonotype originates from a male donor in good health and CMV-seronegative. Sequenced material: PBMCs.

The nucleotides are TGTGCCAGCAGTCTCACAGGGGGCGTTGGTCAGCCCCAGCATTTT. It specifies CASSLTGGVGQPQHF. The V gene is TRBV6-5 and the J gene is TRBJ1-5; 9 of the junction bases match TRBD1. The germline V gene yields MNHEY for CDR1 and SVGAGI for CDR2. The CDR3, from cysteine to phenylalanine, totals 15 residues. The only DNA kept is the CDR3, 45 bases in frame from the first base. Trimming removed 5 bases from V and 6 bases from J; the gene matches leave 8 bases unexplained.